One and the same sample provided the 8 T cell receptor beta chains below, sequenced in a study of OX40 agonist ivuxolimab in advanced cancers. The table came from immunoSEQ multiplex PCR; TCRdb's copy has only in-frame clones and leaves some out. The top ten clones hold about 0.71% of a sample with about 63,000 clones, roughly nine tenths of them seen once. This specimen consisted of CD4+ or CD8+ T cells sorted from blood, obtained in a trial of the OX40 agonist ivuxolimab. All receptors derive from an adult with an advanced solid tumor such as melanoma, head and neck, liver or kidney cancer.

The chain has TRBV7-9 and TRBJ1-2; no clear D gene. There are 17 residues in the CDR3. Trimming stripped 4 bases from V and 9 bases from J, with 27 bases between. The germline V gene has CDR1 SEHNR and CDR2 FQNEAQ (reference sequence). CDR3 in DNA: TGTGCCAGCAGCTACCTGCCCGGGGTCAGCGCCTATGTCAGCTACACCTTC. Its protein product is CASSYLPGVSAYVSYTF.

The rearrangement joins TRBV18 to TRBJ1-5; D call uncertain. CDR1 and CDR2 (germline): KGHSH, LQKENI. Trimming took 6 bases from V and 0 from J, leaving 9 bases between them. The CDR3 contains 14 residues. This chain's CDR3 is CASSREDSNQPQHF. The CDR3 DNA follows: TGTGCCAGCTCCCGGGAAGATAGCAATCAGCCCCAGCATTTT.

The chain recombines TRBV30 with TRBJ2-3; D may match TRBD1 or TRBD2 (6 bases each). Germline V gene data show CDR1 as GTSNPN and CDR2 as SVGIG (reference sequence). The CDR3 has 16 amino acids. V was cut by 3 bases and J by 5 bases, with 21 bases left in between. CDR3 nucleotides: TGTGCCTGGAGCCAAGGGGGACTGGCCCGGGGAGATACGCAGTATTTT. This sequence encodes CAWSQGGLARGDTQYF.

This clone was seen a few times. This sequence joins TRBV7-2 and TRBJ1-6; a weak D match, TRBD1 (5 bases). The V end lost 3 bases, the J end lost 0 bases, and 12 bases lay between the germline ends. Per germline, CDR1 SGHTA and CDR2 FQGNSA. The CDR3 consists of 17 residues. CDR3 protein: CASSFKGPSSYNSPLHF. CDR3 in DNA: TGTGCCAGCAGCTTTAAGGGACCTAGCTCCTATAATTCACCCCTCCACTTT.

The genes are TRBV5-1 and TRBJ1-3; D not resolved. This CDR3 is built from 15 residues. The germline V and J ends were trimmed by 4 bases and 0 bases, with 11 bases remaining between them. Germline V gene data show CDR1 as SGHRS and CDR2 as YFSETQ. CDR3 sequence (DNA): TGCGCCAGCAGCAACAGCCAGACCTCTGGAAACACCATATATTTT. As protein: CASSNSQTSGNTIYF.

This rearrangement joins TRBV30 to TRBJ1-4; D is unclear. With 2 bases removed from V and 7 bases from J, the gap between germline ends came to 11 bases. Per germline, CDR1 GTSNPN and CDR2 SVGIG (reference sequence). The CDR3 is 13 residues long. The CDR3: CAWSPGWGEKLFF. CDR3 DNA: TGTGCCTGGAGTCCCGGGTGGGGTGAAAAACTGTTTTTT.

The CDR3 DNA reads as TGTGCCAGCAGCTTGGGACGGGACTCCTACGAGCAGTACTTC. This gives the protein CASSLGRDSYEQYF. J is TRBJ2-7 and V is TRBV9, with D perhaps assigned TRBD1 or TRBD2 (5 bases each). Deletions cut 4 bases from V and 0 bases from J, with 11 bases between. This CDR3 is 14 amino acids long. Germline V CDR1 and CDR2: SGDLS, YYNGEE.

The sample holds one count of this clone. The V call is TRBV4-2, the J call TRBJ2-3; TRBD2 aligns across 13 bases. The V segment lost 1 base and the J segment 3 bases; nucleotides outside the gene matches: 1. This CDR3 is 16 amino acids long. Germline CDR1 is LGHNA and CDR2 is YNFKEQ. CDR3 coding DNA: TGTGCCAGCAGCCAAGGACTAGCGGGAGGTACAGATACGCAGTATTTT. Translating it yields CASSQGLAGGTDTQYF.